A single sample gave rise to the 7 T cell receptor beta chains below, sequenced in a study of cytomegalovirus exposure and HLA in healthy donors. With 60 Vbeta and 13 Jbeta primers, the PCR was carried out. The repertoire was sequenced with immunoSEQ multiplex PCR; TCRdb's copy has only in-frame clones and lacks some. The sample lists more than 95,000 clones, around 74% occurring once. The sample was PBMCs. Source of these receptors: a female donor in good health and CMV-seropositive.

In this sample, this clone turned up a few times. The CDR3 spells CASSKEGPAGELFF. The CDR3 DNA reads as TGTGCCAGCAGCAAGGAGGGCCCAGCCGGGGAGCTGTTTTTT. This chain joins TRBV6-5 and TRBJ2-2, with D maybe TRBD2 (6 bases). V was clipped by 6 bases and J by 6 bases, with 14 bases between them. CDR3 length equals 14 residues. Germline CDR1 reads MNHEY; CDR2 reads SVGAGI.

In this sample, this clone turned up a few times. This chain connects TRBV29-1 to TRBJ2-7; the D gene is possibly TRBD2 (6 bases). V was trimmed by 7 bases and J by 5 bases, leaving 21 bases between them. Germline-derived CDR1 and CDR2 are SQVTM and ANQGSEA. The CDR3 runs 14 residues. This CDR3 reads CSARDRRGINEQYF. CDR3 sequence (DNA): TGCAGCGCCCGTGACCGGCGCGGGATCAACGAGCAGTACTTC.

This clone was observed a few times. The rearrangement links TRBV2 to TRBJ2-5; D remains ambiguous. The CDR3 covers 13 residues. Germline loops: CDR1 SNHLY, CDR2 FYNNEI. V lost 6 bases, J lost 7 bases, and 15 bases lay in between. The CDR3 reads CASSPSISGTQYF. In nucleotides, the CDR3 is TGTGCCAGCAGCCCTAGTATCTCCGGGACCCAGTACTTC.

The rearrangement links TRBV7-3 to TRBJ2-3; D not certain. The CDR3 is made up of 14 amino acids. CDR1 and CDR2 from the germline V gene are SGHTA and FQGTGA. Trimming left V 5 bases short and J 2 bases short, with 11 bases between. DNA of the CDR3: TGTGCCAGCAGCCTAGGTTACCTCACAGATACGCAGTATTTT. Its protein product is CASSLGYLTDTQYF.

V usage is TRBV18 and J usage is TRBJ2-1, with D perhaps matching TRBD1 (6 bases). The CDR3 spans 12 residues. Germline V gene data show CDR1 as KGHSH and CDR2 as LQKENI. V lost 5 bases, J lost 6 bases, and 8 bases lay in between. CDR3 amino acids: CASSRGSNEQFF. CDR3 coding DNA: TGTGCCAGCTCAAGGGGGAGCAATGAGCAGTTCTTC. Based on the CDR3 plus reference TRBV18 and TRBJ2-1, the full variable domain is NAGVMQNPRHLVRRRGQEARLRCSPMKGHSHVYWYRQLPEEGLKFMVYLQKENIIDESGMPKERFSAEFPKEGPSILRIQQVVRGDSAAYFCASSRGSNEQFFGPGTRLTVL.

V is TRBV5-1 and J is TRBJ2-5; no reliable D call. Looked up from germline, CDR1 is SGHRS and CDR2 is YFSETQ. V was clipped by 9 bases and J by 3 bases, with 12 bases between them. The CDR3 is 12 residues long. Here the CDR3 DNA reads TGCGCCACCCGTACCCAGGAAGAGACCCAGTACTTC. It specifies CATRTQEETQYF.

In this sample, this clone turned up once. This chain connects TRBV4-1 to TRBJ2-1; the match to TRBD2 covers 8 bases. V gave up 5 bases and J gave up 0 bases; unmatched junction bases: 6. Germline V lookup: CDR1 MGHRA, CDR2 YSYEKL. The CDR3 runs 16 residues. The CDR3 spells CASSRLALSSYNEQFF. The CDR3 nucleotides are TGCGCCAGCAGCAGACTAGCGTTGAGCTCCTACAATGAGCAGTTCTTC.